The rows below give T cell receptor beta chains drawn from one sample of a study of CD8 T cells in Susac syndrome. TCRdb re-called the immunoSEQ multiplex PCR reads with MiXCR, one entry per CDR3 protein. The sample records about 80,000 distinct CDR3 sequences, 91% being singletons. The sequencing input was CD8+ T cells from PBMCs. The source of these receptors is a human donor with multiple sclerosis. Both conserved end residues are part of each CDR3. The D gene is left open where the match is weak. Only some rows state a clone size, as once, few, many or a class for expanded clones.

clone_size,d_call,v_call,j_call,cdr3_aa,cdr3_nt
.,.,TRBV6-5,TRBJ1-6,CASSYGLGDNSPLHF,TGTGCCAGCAGTTACGGCCTAGGGGATAATTCACCCCTCCACTTT
.,TRBD1,TRBV7-9,TRBJ1-3,CASSSNPWLTGGHGNTIYF,TGTGCCAGCAGCTCTAACCCGTGGCTTACAGGGGGCCATGGAAACACCATATATTTT
.,.,TRBV7-8,TRBJ2-5,CASSLGVETATQETQYF,TGTGCCAGCAGCTTGGGGGTGGAAACAGCGACTCAAGAGACCCAGTACTTC
.,.,TRBV29-1,TRBJ2-3,CSVVFYTDTQYF,TGCAGCGTTGTGTTCTACACAGATACGCAGTATTTT
.,.,TRBV20-1,TRBJ2-1,CSARGDYSSYNEQFF,TGCAGTGCTAGAGGTGACTACAGCTCCTACAATGAGCAGTTCTTC
.,TRBD1,TRBV4-1,TRBJ1-4,CASSQGQGAEKLFF,TGCGCCAGCAGCCAGGGTCAGGGGGCTGAAAAACTGTTTTTT
once,.,TRBV19,TRBJ1-5,CASSRRAGSNQPQHF,TGTGCCAGTAGCAGACGGGCAGGGAGCAATCAGCCCCAGCATTTT
.,TRBD1,TRBV3-1,TRBJ2-7,CASSFGQAYEQYF,TGTGCCAGCAGCTTCGGACAGGCCTACGAGCAGTACTTC
.,.,TRBV13,TRBJ2-7,CASSNTGNNEQYF,TGTGCCAGCAGCAACACAGGGAACAACGAGCAGTACTTC
.,.,TRBV27,TRBJ1-1,CASSWAGALEAFF,TGTGCCAGCAGTTGGGCAGGGGCGCTTGAAGCTTTCTTT
.,TRBD2,TRBV12-3/TRBV12-4,TRBJ2-1,CASSWEGLKNEQFF,TGTGCCAGCAGCTGGGAGGGACTAAAGAATGAGCAGTTCTTC
.,.,TRBV10-3,TRBJ1-4,CAISESGESEKLFF,TGTGCCATCAGTGAGTCAGGAGAGTCTGAAAAACTGTTTTTT
.,TRBD1,TRBV6-2/TRBV6-3,TRBJ2-7,CTSSYSKVGTGYEQYF,TGTACCAGCAGTTACTCGAAGGTAGGGACAGGATACGAGCAGTACTTC
.,.,TRBV19,TRBJ2-3,CASSMGLGRPDTQYF,TGTGCCAGTAGTATGGGACTGGGCCGGCCGGATACGCAGTATTTT
few,.,TRBV20-1,TRBJ2-7,CSATERPNRRRVTYEQYF,TGCAGTGCTACGGAACGACCCAACCGTCGGCGGGTGACCTACGAGCAGTACTTC
.,.,TRBV5-1,TRBJ2-1,CASSLVWPLKGNEQFF,TGCGCCAGCAGCTTGGTTTGGCCCCTAAAGGGCAATGAGCAGTTCTTC
once,.,TRBV7-9,TRBJ2-7,CASSSKSSYEQYF,TGTGCCAGCAGCTCCAAAAGCTCCTACGAGCAGTACTTC
.,.,TRBV28,TRBJ2-7,CASSSYRMGPIYF,TGTGCCAGCAGTTCCTATCGCATGGGACCAATTTACTTC
.,.,TRBV7-9,TRBJ1-1,CASSKTLEAFF,TGTGCCAGCAGCAAGACCCTGGAGGCTTTCTTT
.,TRBD1,TRBV13,TRBJ2-7,CASSFIGTGVPLSSYEQYF,TGTGCCAGCAGCTTCATCGGGACAGGGGTCCCCCTTAGCTCCTACGAGCAGTACTTC
.,.,TRBV6-5,TRBJ2-7,CASSYGQGGDEQYF,TGTGCCAGCAGTTACGGGCAGGGAGGCGACGAGCAGTACTTC